This TCR beta chain was sequenced during a study of T cell repertoires in cytomegalovirus infection (dated 2019 in TCRdb). About the full investigation: The HLA type of each donor mattered for the analysis, because public TCR beta signatures pointed to carriage of CMV infection along with the matching HLA type.

TCRdb lists the instrument as Illumina HiSeq 1500. The public reads were quality trimmed at Q25 with fastp and then assembled into clones with MiXCR by TCRdb, keeping productive beta chains. Each entry merges the rows of one CDR3 protein and shows their most common DNA and genes. The sample includes 290,000 or so distinct CDR3 sequences, with roughly 26% observed a single time. In total, the top ten clones hold around 14% of the sample. V drops 4 bases and J drops 1 base, leaving 5 bases in between. Reading from cysteine to phenylalanine, the CDR3 counts 13 amino acids. The DNA shown is the 39-base CDR3, in frame from base 1. As encoded in the germline V gene (reference sequence), CDR1 is MNHEY while CDR2 is SMNVEV. Overall study results and their limits: In the ex vivo response, HLA-C-restricted CMV-specific TCR beta clonotypes were dominant, and in two of eight donors the single most frequent clonotype came from this HLA-C-restricted group. In both this cohort and an independent cohort of 300 to 450 donors, the cumulative frequency of public TCR beta family members distinguished carriers of CMV infection plus the relevant HLA type.

This clonotype was seen repeatedly, ten times or more. Its antigen is currently not known. Base-call qualities are not available, and no considerably larger clone is one nucleotide away. The receptor's source is a human donor in good health (CMV status not recorded). Some clones in this sample may be carry-over from other donors' samples. Input material: PBMCs. The chain couples TRBV27 to TRBJ1-5; the D gene lacks a confident call. The CDR3 here reads CASSWQSNQPQHF. The nucleotides are TGTGCCAGCAGTTGGCAGAGCAATCAGCCCCAGCATTTT.